This T cell receptor (beta chain) was recovered during a study of OX40 agonist ivuxolimab in advanced cancers. Study at large: Of mixed ages from about 23 to 79 and averaging around 60 years, the group was about 86% male.

Germline V CDR1 and CDR2: SGHRS, YFSETQ. Trimming shortened V by 4 bases and J by 5 bases, and 22 bases separated the two germline ends. This CDR3 spans 16 amino acids. Clones were read by immunoSEQ multiplex PCR, and TCRdb kept only the in-frame ones, dropping some. The sample lists around 56,000 clones, approximately 80% occurring once. The sequences come from CD4+ or CD8+ T cells sorted from blood, collected in a trial of the OX40 agonist ivuxolimab. The chain links TRBV5-1 to TRBJ2-7, with D possibly being TRBD1 (6 bases). This clonotype originated in an adult with an advanced solid tumor such as melanoma, head and neck, liver or kidney cancer. The CDR3 protein is CASSSPDVGANNEQYF. DNA for the CDR3: TGCGCCAGCAGCAGCCCTGATGTGGGGGCTAACAACGAGCAGTACTTC.